This TCR beta chain was documented in a study of blood T cell repertoires in COVID-19 (TCRdb year 2020). Study-wide context: Samples covering the acute and convalescent phases of COVID-19 were provided by collaborators in the United States, Italy and Spain. The prospective study material was composed of cDNA or gDNA derived from T cells, B-cell-depleted T cells, or PBMCs. Deeply sampled blood TCRbeta repertoires from subjects exposed to, actively infected with, or recovered from COVID-19 were included in the dataset. The repertoires were released in a freely available public database intended as a resource for research on the immune response to SARS-CoV-2. The samples were drawn from two sources: the first 160 participants of the ongoing ImmuneRACE study, and 1,254 subjects contributed by 6 global collaborators. Sample metadata almost always included a de-identified subject ID, COVID-19 status, age in years and sex. Where available, HLA class I and class II types were obtained from metadata supplied by the sample provider rather than from assay-based typing. Study-wide findings and limitations: Clinical and demographic metadata were provided uncurated, with the amount varying by source and participant.

TCRbeta CDR3 regions were amplified from genomic DNA by means of the immunoSEQ Assay, a bias-controlled multiplex PCR. Turning to the authors' computational methods: Within the assay, amplification of reference gene primers was used to estimate how many nucleated cells each sample contained. To quantify the absolute abundance of each unique TCRbeta CDR3 rearrangement, sequence reads were collapsed and filtered. For each sample, productive Simpson clonality was calculated as the square root of Simpson's diversity index over productive rearrangements. In its TCRdb copy, this immuneACCESS table keeps in-frame sequences only and misses some clones. Where compared with another copy, unresolved V genes explain less than half of these, and the others have no known cause. That table supplies the V and J calls and clone size; D and trimming were determined from the DNA. The sample profile shows 170,000 or so clones; approximately 85% of them were found once. The top ten clones comprise more than 5.5% of the sample.

Participants in the prospective study were enrolled through a virtual design, were aged roughly 18 to 100 years, and lived in approximately 25 United States geographic areas. In the prospective study, participants were assigned to cohorts based on the clinical history participants reported in a screening survey and a study questionnaire. Recovered participants in ImmuneRACE Cohort 3 were defined as having two consecutive negative NP/OP PCR tests, clearance from a healthcare professional, or resolution of symptoms. Each participant in the prospective study had whole blood, serum and a nasopharyngeal or oropharyngeal swab collected by mobile phlebotomists. Over an approximately 2-month period, participants in the prospective study had the option of providing additional blood draws and questionnaires. Before DNA extraction, blood samples from the prospective study were shipped at room temperature or frozen.

In regard to this clone: The specificity of this receptor is unknown. Base qualities are missing; no much larger clone stands one base away.

The V and J ends are trimmed by 6 bases and 6 bases, leaving 21 bases between them. Taken from the germline V gene, the CDR1 and CDR2 loops are MDHEN and SYDVKM. CDR3 length: 15 amino acids, cysteine to phenylalanine. Only the CDR3 DNA stays, 45 bases, in frame from base 1. The receptor's source is a man in his forties who had recovered from COVID-19. The sequenced sample was PBMCs or T cells enriched from blood (not recorded which). The chain was built from TRBV28 and TRBJ2-7; no D gene is confidently identified. CDR3 region: CASSPYGAALREQYF. The sequenced DNA is TGTGCCAGCAGCCCCTATGGTGCCGCTTTACGCGAGCAGTACTTC.